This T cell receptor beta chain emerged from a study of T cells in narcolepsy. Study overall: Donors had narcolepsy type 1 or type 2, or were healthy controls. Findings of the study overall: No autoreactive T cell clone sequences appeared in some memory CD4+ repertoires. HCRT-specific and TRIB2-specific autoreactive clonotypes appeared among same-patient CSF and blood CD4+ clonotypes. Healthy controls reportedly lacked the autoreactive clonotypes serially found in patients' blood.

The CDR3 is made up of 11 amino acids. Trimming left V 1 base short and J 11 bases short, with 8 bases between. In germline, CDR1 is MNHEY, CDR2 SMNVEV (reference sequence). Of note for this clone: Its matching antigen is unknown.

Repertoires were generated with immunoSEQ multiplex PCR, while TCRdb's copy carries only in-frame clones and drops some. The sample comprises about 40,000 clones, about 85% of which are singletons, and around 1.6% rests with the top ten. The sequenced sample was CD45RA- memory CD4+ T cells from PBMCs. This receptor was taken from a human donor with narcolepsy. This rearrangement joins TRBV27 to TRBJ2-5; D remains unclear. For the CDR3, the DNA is TGTGCCAGCAGTTTATTCCGGAATCAGTACTTC. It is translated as CASSLFRNQYF.